This TCR beta chain was sequenced in a study of response to subunit inactivated influenza vaccine. General study points: The authors put forward the suggestion that each seasonal influenza vaccination may bring in only a limited number of new T cells.

V lost 4 bases, J lost 0 bases, and 10 bases lay in between. CDR3 size: 14 residues. This clonotype was recorded at least ten times. Antigen: not known. TCRdb re-called the RT-PCR reads through MiXCR, storing one row per CDR3 protein. The table records some 850,000 distinct CDR3 sequences, around a sixth of them present only once. Sequenced here: PBMCs from blood, sampled about 5 days after vaccination. This rearrangement joins TRBV12-3 or TRBV12-4 to TRBJ2-7; possible D gene TRBD1, 5 bases. The TCR originated in a man aged 45-60 years who received an inactivated influenza vaccine. In DNA form, the CDR3 reads TGTGCCAGCAGTTCCAGGGCCCTCTCCTACGAGCAGTACTTC. Translated: CASSSRALSYEQYF.